The 9 T cell receptor beta chains in this list originate from one sample, sequenced in a study of cytomegalovirus exposure and HLA in healthy donors. The PCR used 60 Vbeta and 13 Jbeta primers. Here immunoSEQ multiplex PCR was the method, and the copy in TCRdb shows in-frame clones only, minus some. The sample records about 130,000 clones, around 67% being singletons. Sequencing was performed on PBMCs. These receptors were obtained from a man younger than 35 in good health and CMV-seropositive.

CDR3 sequence: CAIRPGGGWDEQFF. The CDR3 region has the DNA TGTGCCATCAGGCCGGGGGGAGGATGGGATGAGCAGTTCTTC. The chain combines TRBV10-3 with TRBJ2-1, with 7 bases lining up with TRBD2. The V gene end was trimmed by 6 bases and the J gene end by 8 bases; junction bases not matched to a gene: 10. CDR3 length: 14 amino acids. Germline V gene data show CDR1 as ENHRY and CDR2 as SYGVKD.

The gene calls are TRBV7-9 and TRBJ1-1; 7 bases align to TRBD1. V shed 1 base, J shed 3 bases, and the junction held 8 bases outside the gene matches. This CDR3 contains 16 residues. CDR1 SEHNR and CDR2 FQNEAQ come from the germline V gene (reference sequence). The CDR3 here is CASSLGDRQGHTEAFF. CDR3 DNA: TGTGCCAGCAGCTTAGGAGACCGACAGGGCCACACTGAAGCTTTCTTT.

This clone was seen a few times. The chain is built from TRBV7-2 and TRBJ2-7; 12 nucleotides match TRBD2. With 2 bases clipped from V and 3 bases from J, the junction kept 8 bases outside the gene matches. This CDR3 is built from 17 residues. CDR1 is SGHTA, CDR2 FQGNSA, per germline. The CDR3 loop reads CASSLRGGLAGLYEQYF. CDR3 coding DNA: TGTGCCAGCAGCTTAAGAGGGGGACTAGCGGGTCTCTACGAGCAGTACTTC.

The chain carries TRBV15 and TRBJ2-7; the D gene is possibly TRBD2 (6 bases). CDR1 LNHNV and CDR2 YYDKDF come from the germline V gene (reference sequence). CDR3 length equals 17 residues. Trimming shortened V by 0 bases and J by 3 bases, and 18 bases separated the two germline ends. The CDR3 nucleotides are TGTGCCACCAGCAGAGATCTAGGCAGGAGGGTCATCTACGAGCAGTACTTC. As protein: CATSRDLGRRVIYEQYF.

This clone was observed a few times. The J gene is TRBJ2-3, the V gene TRBV20-1, with 7 bases lining up with TRBD2. Losses at the gene ends were 5 bases for V and 9 bases for J; bases not matched to a gene: 5. The CDR3 runs to 11 residues. Germline assignment: CDR1 DFQATT and CDR2 SNEGSKA (reference sequence). CDR3: CSAYGLETQYF. In DNA form, the CDR3 reads TGCAGTGCTTATGGACTAGAGACGCAGTATTTT.

This clone has only a few counts. This rearrangement joins TRBV5-1 to TRBJ1-5; 12 bases fit TRBD1. V gave up 0 bases and J gave up 2 bases; unmatched junction bases: 9. The germline CDR1 and CDR2 sequences are SGHRS and YFSETQ. This CDR3 contains 19 residues. The CDR3 sequence is CASSLAGQGAGGGNQPQHF. CDR3 nucleotide sequence: TGCGCCAGCAGCTTGGCGGGACAGGGGGCGGGAGGTGGCAATCAGCCCCAGCATTTT.

Note on this clone: Mismatch with germline at one junction end may stem from a read error. The rearrangement joins TRBV7-9 to TRBJ2-1; 8 bases line up with TRBD1. The CDR3 is made up of 15 amino acids. CDR1 is SEHNR and CDR2 is FQNEAQ in the germline V gene (reference sequence). In DNA form, the CDR3 reads TGTGCCAGCAGCCTAGCAGGGGGCCCCTACAATGAGCAGTTCTTC. Its translation: CASSLAGGPYNEQFF.

V is TRBV11-3 and J is TRBJ2-7, with D maybe TRBD2 (6 bases). Germline CDR1 SGHNT, CDR2 YENEEA. The CDR3 covers 14 residues. The V end lost 0 bases, the J end lost 3 bases, and 9 bases lay between the germline ends. CDR3 DNA sequence: TGTGCCAGCAGCTTAGAGGCTAGCGACTACGAGCAGTACTTC. Amino acids: CASSLEASDYEQYF.

The table lists this clone with a few counts. The chain is built from TRBV4-1 and TRBJ2-3, with D unclear. V lost 3 bases to trimming and J lost 1 base, with 17 bases between them. Germline V lookup: CDR1 MGHRA, CDR2 YSYEKL. The CDR3 length is 17 residues. CDR3 DNA: TGCGCCAGCAGCCAGCGTTCAGCGCTCAGACGCACAGATACGCAGTATTTT. Translation gives CASSQRSALRRTDTQYF.